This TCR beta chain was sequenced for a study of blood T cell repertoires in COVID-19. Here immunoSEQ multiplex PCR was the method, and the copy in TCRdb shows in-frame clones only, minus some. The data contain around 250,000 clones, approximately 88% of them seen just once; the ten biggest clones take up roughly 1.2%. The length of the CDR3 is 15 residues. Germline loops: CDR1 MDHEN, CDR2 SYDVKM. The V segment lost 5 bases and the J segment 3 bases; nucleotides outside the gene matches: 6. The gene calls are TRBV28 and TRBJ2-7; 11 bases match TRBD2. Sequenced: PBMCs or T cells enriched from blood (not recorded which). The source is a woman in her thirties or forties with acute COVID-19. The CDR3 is CASSPRGTSGYEQYV. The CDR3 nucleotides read TGTGCCAGCAGTCCTCGGGGGACTAGCGGCTACGAGCAGTACGTC.